This entry is about one T cell receptor (beta chain). Its antigen is unknown. This sample is part of a study of cytomegalovirus exposure and HLA in healthy donors. The CDR3 is 12 amino acids. Per the germline V gene, CDR1 is SEHNR and CDR2 is FQNEAQ (reference sequence). V lost 8 bases, J lost 6 bases, and 12 bases lay in between. Findings of the study overall: Earlier analysis found most TCR beta V segments productive about 87% or about 30% of the time. TCR beta chains numbering roughly 150 were designated cytomegalovirus-associated. Beyond CMV serostatus, there was no information to go on about immune exposure.

The PCR contained 60 Vbeta and 13 Jbeta primers. In the authors' methods: About 83 million unique TCR beta chains, roughly 12 million shared, were counted in a later analysis. Only in-frame clones appear in the TCRdb table, and some are missing; sequencing was by immunoSEQ multiplex PCR. V and J calls and clone size are those listed in that table; D and trimming were worked out from the DNA. The table lists 150,000 or so clones, about 80% of them singletons, with roughly 1.4% in the top ten. The V gene is TRBV7-9, the J gene TRBJ2-3, with D possibly matching TRBD2 (6 bases). The clonotype originates from a man younger than 45 in good health and CMV-seropositive. The sequenced sample was PBMCs. The chain's CDR3 is CASATSSDTQYF. CDR3 nucleotides: TGTGCCAGCGCAACTAGCTCGGATACGCAGTATTTT.